This TCR beta chain derives from a study of radiotherapy plus CTLA-4 blockade in lung cancer. Study-level background: Overall, roughly 17% of patients showed an objective response, while 25% to 35% attained disease control.

Assay used: immunoSEQ multiplex PCR; TCRdb lists only in-frame clones, some missing. The table records 27,000 or so clones, about 75% of them present only once. About this clone itself: The antigen remains undetermined.

The study's findings and limits: TCR clones originating in tumors grew in number in blood after radiotherapy plus ipilimumab.

Those patients who had chemo-refractory metastatic non-small-cell lung cancer were given focal radiation along with CTLA-4 blockade through ipilimumab. The V end was cut by 4 bases, the J end by 4 bases, with 14 bases between. The CDR3 length is 15 residues. Germline CDR1 reads SEHNR; CDR2 reads FQNEAQ (reference sequence). This specimen was peripheral blood, taken from a patient treated with radiotherapy plus ipilimumab. The receptor's source is a human donor with non-small cell lung cancer that progressed on radiotherapy plus ipilimumab. The chain links TRBV7-9 to TRBJ1-5, with D unclear. The CDR3 spells CASSSERAANQPQHF. CDR3 bases: TGTGCCAGCAGCTCGGAGCGGGCAGCTAATCAGCCCCAGCATTTT.